This T cell receptor beta chain was captured by sequencing in a study of CD8 T cells in Susac syndrome. Sequencing targeted TCR beta in blood CD8+ and CD4+ T cells. The multiple sclerosis control cohort comprised treatment-naive individuals presenting with stable or active relapsing-remitting disease. The authors negatively isolated CD8+ and CD4+ T cells and FACS-enriched TEMRA cells. An input of roughly 0.45 to 1 ug of RNA was subjected to reverse transcription using random hexamers. The CDR3 of TCR beta was amplified by immunoSEQ multiplex PCR across 54 Vbeta and 13 Jbeta. MiXCR, applied by TCRdb to the immunoSEQ multiplex PCR reads, yields one record per CDR3 protein. The sample yields hundreds of thousands of distinct CDR3 sequences, around 95% seen once. This CDR3 has 12 residues. The V gene's germline CDR1 is LNHDA and CDR2 SQIVND (reference sequence). Trimming stripped 7 bases from V and 4 bases from J, with 10 bases between.

The rearrangement links TRBV19 to TRBJ1-2; TRBD1 might be the D (5 bases). Sequencing used CD4+ T cells from PBMCs. The receptor was derived from a human donor with multiple sclerosis. The CDR3 DNA is TGTGCCAGTACGACAGCGCCCTATGGCTACACCTTC. It specifies CASTTAPYGYTF.